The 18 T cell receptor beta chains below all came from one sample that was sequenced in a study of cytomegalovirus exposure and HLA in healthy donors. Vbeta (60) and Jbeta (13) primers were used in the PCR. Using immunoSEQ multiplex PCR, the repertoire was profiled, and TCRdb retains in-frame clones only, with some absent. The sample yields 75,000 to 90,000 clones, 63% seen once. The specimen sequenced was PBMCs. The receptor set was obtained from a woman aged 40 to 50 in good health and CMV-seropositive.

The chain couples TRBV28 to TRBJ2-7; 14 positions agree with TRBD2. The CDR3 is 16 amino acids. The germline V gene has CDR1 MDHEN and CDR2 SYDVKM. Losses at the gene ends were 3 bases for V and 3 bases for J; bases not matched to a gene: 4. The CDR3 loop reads CASSLAGTSGSYEQYF. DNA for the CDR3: TGTGCCAGCAGTTTGGCCGGGACTAGCGGGAGCTACGAGCAGTACTTC.

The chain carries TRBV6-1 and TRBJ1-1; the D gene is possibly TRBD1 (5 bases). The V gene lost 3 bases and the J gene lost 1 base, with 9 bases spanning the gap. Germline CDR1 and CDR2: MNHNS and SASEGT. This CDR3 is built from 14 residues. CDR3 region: CASSDRAKNTEAFF. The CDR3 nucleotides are TGTGCCAGCAGTGACAGGGCTAAGAACACTGAAGCTTTCTTT.

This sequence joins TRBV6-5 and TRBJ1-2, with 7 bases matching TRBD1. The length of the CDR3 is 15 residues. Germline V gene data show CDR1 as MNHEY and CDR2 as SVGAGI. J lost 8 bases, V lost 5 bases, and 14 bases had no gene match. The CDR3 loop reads CASSPLTGYSGGYTF. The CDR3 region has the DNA TGTGCCAGCAGTCCGCTGACAGGGTATAGTGGGGGCTACACCTTC.

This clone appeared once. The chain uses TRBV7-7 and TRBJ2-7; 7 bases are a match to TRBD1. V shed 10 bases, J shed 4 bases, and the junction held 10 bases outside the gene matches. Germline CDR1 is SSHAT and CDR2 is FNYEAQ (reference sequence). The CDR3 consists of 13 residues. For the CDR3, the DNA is TGTGCCATTGGAAGGGGGCTGGGTTACGAGCAGTACTTC. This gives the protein CAIGRGLGYEQYF.

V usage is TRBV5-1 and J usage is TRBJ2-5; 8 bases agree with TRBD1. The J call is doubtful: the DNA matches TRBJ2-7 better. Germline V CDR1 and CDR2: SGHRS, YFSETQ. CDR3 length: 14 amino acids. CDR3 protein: CASSGSGGAYEQYF. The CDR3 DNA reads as TGCGCCAGCAGCGGGTCAGGGGGCGCGTACGAGCAGTACTTC.

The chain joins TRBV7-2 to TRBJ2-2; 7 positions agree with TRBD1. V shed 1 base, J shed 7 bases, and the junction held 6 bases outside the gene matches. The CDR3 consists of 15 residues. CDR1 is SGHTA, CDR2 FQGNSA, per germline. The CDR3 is CASSLVAGGDGELFF. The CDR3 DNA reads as TGTGCCAGCAGCTTAGTGGCAGGGGGTGACGGGGAGCTGTTTTTT.

CDR3 amino acids: CASSPPIVQGLKTNEKLFF. CDR3 nucleotides: TGTGCCAGCTCACCACCGATCGTTCAGGGACTAAAAACTAATGAAAAACTGTTTTTT. The genes are TRBV18 and TRBJ1-4; D might be TRBD1 (5 bases). The CDR3 loop spans 19 amino acids. Trimming stripped 0 bases from V and 1 base from J, with 18 bases between. Germline-derived CDR1 and CDR2 are KGHSH and LQKENI.

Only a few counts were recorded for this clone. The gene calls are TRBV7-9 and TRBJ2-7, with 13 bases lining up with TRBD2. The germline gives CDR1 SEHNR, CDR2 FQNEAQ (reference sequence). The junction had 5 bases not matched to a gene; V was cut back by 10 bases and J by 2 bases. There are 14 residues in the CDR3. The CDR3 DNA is TGTGCCACCGACGGACTAGCGGGGGCCTACGAGCAGTACTTC. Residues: CATDGLAGAYEQYF.

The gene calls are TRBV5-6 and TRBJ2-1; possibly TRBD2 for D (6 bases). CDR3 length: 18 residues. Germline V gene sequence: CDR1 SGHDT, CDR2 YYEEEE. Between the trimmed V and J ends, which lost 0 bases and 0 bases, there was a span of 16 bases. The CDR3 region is CASSLAIWRDNSYNEQFF. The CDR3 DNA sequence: TGTGCCAGCAGCTTGGCCATTTGGCGGGATAACTCCTACAATGAGCAGTTCTTC.

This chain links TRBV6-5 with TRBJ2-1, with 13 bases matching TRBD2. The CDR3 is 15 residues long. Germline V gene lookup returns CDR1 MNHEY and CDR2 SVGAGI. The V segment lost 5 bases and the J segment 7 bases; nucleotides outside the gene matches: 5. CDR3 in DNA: TGTGCCAGCAGTCAGACTAGCGGGAGGCGTAATGAGCAGTTCTTC. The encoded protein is CASSQTSGRRNEQFF.

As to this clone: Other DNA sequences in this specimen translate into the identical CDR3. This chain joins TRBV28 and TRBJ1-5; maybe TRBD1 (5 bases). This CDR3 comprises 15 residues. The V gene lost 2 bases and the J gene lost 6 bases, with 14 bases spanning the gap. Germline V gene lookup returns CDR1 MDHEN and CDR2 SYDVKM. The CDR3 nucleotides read TGTGCCAGCAGTTTAGGCCAGGGTTTTCGTCAGCCCCAGCATTTT. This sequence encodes CASSLGQGFRQPQHF.

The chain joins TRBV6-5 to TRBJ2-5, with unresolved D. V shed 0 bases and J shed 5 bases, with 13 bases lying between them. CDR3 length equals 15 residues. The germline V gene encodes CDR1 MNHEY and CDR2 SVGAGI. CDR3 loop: CASSYSQTTGETQYF. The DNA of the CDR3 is TGTGCCAGCAGTTACTCCCAGACGACTGGGGAGACCCAGTACTTC.

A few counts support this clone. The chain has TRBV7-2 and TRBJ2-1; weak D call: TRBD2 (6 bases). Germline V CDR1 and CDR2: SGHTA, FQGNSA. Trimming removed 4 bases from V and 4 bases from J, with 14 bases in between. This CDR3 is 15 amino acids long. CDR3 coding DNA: TGTGCCAGCAGCTCCTCCCCGGGGACTTACAATGAGCAGTTCTTC. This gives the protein CASSSSPGTYNEQFF.

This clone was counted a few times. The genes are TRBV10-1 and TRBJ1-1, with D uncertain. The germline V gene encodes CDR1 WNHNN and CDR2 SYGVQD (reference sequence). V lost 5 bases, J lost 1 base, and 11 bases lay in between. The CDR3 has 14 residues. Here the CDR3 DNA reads TGCGCCAGCAGTTCTTCCAGTCGGAACACTGAAGCTTTCTTT. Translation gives CASSSSSRNTEAFF.

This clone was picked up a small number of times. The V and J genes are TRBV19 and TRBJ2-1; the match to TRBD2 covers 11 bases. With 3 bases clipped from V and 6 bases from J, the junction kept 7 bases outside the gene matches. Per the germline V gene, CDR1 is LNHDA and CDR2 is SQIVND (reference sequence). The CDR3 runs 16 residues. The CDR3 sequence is CASSISSGRAVNEQFF. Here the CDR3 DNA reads TGTGCCAGTAGTATTAGTAGCGGGAGGGCCGTCAATGAGCAGTTCTTC.

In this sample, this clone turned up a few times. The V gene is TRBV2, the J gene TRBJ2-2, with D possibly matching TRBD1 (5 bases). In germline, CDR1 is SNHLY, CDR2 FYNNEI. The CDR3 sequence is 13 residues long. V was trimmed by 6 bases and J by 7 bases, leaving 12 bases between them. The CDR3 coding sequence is TGTGCCAGCAGACCTCAGGGTGACGGGGAGCTGTTTTTT. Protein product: CASRPQGDGELFF.

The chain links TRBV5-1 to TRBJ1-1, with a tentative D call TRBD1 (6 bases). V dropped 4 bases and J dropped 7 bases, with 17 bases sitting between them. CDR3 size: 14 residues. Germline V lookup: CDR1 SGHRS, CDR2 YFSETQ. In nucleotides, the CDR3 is TGCGCCAGCAGCCTAGGGGGTTTTACGGTTGAAGCTTTCTTT. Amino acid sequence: CASSLGGFTVEAFF.

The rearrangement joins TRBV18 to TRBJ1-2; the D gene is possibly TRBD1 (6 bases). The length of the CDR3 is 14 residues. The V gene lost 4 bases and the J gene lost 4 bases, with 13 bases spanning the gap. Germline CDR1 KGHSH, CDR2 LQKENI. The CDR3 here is CASSLNRETYGYTF. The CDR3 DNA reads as TGTGCCAGCTCACTAAACAGGGAAACCTATGGCTACACCTTC.